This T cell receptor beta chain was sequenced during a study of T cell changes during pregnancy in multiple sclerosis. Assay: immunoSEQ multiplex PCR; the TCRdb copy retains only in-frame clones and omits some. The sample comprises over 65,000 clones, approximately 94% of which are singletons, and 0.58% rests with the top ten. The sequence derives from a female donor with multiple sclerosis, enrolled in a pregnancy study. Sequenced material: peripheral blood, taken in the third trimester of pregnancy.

DNA for the CDR3: TGTGCCAGCAGCTTAAGGACGGGGGTACACAATGAGCAGTTCTTC. This sequence encodes CASSLRTGVHNEQFF. The chain carries TRBV11-3 and TRBJ2-1; D possibly corresponds to TRBD2 (6 bases). The CDR3 extends over 15 amino acids. The germline gives CDR1 SGHNT, CDR2 YENEEA. V gave up 2 bases and J gave up 5 bases, with 13 bases separating them.